The clone carrying this T cell receptor (beta chain) was observed a few times. Three rounds of nested PCR, following a modified ARM-PCR protocol, produced the TCRbeta library. TCRdb re-called the multiplex PCR reads through MiXCR, storing one row per CDR3 protein. In the table there are about 43,000 distinct CDR3 sequences, 60% of which are singletons. This sample was included in a study of tumor and adjacent non-tumor tissue in lung cancer. Turning to the study itself: Patients comprised about a dozen adenocarcinoma, a couple of squamous cell carcinoma and 1 small cell lung cancer. Patients were aged about 31 to 85, about ten men and 4 to 6 women, stage I to III.

The CDR3 totals 17 residues. V dropped 4 bases and J dropped 0; count of bases not matched to a gene: 9. The template was RNA from unsorted bulk tissue. More than 3 cm separated this lung sample from the edge of the tumor. Sequenced sample: distant non-tumor lung tissue. J is TRBJ2-1 and V is TRBV23-1, with TRBD2 matching over 7 bases. TRBV23-1 is designated an ORF whose function remains uncertain. The sequence came from a man aged 50 or older with non-small cell lung cancer. In nucleotides, the CDR3 is TGCGCCAGCAGTCCCCCTCGCGGGGGTAGCTCCTACAATGAGCAGTTCTTC. Its translation is CASSPPRGGSSYNEQFF.